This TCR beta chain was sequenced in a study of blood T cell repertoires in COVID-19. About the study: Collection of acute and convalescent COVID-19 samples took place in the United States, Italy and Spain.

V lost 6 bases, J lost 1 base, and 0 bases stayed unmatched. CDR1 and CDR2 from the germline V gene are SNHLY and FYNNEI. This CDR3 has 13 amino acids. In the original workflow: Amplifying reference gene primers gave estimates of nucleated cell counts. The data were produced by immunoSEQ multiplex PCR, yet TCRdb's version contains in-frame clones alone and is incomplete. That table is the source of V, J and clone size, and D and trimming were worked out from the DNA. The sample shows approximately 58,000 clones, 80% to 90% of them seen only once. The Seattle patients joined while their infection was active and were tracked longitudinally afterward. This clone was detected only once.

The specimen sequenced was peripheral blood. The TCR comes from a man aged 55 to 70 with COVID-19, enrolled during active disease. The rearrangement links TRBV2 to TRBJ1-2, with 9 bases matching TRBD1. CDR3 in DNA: TGTGCCAGCAGGGACAGGGGTAACTATGGCTACACCTTC. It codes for CASRDRGNYGYTF. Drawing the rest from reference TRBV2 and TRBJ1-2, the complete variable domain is EPEVTQTPSHQVTQMGQEVILRCVPISNHLYFYWYRQILGQKVEFLVSFYNNEISEKSEIFDDQFSVERPDGSNFTLKIRSTKLEDSAMYFCASRDRGNYGYTFGSGTRLTVV.